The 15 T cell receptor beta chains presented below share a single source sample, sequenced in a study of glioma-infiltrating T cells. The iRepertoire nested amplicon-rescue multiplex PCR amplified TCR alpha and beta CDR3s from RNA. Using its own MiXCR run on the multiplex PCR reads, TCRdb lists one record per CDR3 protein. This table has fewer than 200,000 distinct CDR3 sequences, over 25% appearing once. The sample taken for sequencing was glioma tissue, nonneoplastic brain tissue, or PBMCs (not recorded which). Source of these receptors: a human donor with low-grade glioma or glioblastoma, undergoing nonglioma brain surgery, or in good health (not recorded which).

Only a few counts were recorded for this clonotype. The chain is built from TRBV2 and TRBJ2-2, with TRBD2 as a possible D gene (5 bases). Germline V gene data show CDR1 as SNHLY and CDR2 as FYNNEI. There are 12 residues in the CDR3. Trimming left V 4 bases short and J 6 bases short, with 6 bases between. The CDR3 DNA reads TGTGCCAGCAGTGTGGAGGCCGGGGAGCTGTTTTTT. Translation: CASSVEAGELFF.

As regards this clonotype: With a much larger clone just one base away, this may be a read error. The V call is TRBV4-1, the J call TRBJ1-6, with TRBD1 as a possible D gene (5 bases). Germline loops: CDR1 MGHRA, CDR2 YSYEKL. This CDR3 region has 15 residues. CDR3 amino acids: CASSQDSRESSPLRF. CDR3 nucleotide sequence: TGCGCCAGCAGCCAAGATAGCAGGGAGAGTTCACCCCTCCGCTTT.

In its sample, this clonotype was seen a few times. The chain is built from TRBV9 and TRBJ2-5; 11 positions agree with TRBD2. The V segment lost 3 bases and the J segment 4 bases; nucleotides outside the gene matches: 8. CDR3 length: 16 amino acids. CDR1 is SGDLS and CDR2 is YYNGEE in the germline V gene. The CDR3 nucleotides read TGTGCCAGCAGCGCGTACACTGGACTAGCGGGAGAGACCCAGTACTTC. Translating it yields CASSAYTGLAGETQYF.

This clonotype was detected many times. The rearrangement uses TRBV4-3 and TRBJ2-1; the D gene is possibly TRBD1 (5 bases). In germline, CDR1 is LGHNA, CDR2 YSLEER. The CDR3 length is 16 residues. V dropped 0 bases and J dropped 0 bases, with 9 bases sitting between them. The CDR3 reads CASSQETQGSYNEQFF. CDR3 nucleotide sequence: TGCGCCAGCAGCCAAGAGACCCAGGGCTCCTACAATGAGCAGTTCTTC.

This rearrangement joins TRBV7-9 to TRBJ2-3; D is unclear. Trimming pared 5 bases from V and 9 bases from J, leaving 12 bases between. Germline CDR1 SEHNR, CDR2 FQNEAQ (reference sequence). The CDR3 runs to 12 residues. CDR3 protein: CASSINTATQYF. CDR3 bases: TGTGCCAGCAGCATTAATACGGCGACGCAGTATTTT.

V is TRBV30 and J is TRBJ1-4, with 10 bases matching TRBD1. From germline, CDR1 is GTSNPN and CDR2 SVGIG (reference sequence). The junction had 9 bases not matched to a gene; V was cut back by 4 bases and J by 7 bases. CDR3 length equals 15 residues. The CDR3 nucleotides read TGTGCCTGGACGACAGGGGGCAGGAGAGGTGAAAAACTGTTTTTT. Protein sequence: CAWTTGGRRGEKLFF.

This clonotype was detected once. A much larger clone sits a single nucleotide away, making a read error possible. The chain's CDR3 is CASSIGGGDYDYNKQFF. CDR3 coding DNA: TGTGCCAGTAGTATAGGAGGCGGGGACTACGATTACAATAAGCAGTTCTTC. This rearrangement joins TRBV19 to TRBJ2-1, with 7 bases aligning to TRBD2. CDR1 LNHDA and CDR2 SQIVND come from the germline V gene (reference sequence). The CDR3 loop spans 17 amino acids.

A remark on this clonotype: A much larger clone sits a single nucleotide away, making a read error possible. The CDR3 spells CASGLHGRASNEQFF. The CDR3 DNA is TGTGCTAGTGGTTTGCACGGGAGGGCGAGCAATGAGCAGTTCTTC. The chain combines TRBV12-5 with TRBJ2-1, with 8 bases aligning to TRBD2. CDR1 LGHNT and CDR2 FRNRAP come from the germline V gene. The CDR3 contains 15 residues. V dropped 2 bases and J dropped 6; count of bases not matched to a gene: 6.

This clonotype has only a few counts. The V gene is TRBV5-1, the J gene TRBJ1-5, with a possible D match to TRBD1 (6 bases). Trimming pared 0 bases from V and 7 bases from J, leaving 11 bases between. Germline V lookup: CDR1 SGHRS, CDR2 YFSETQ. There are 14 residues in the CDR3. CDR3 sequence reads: CASSLEAGDQPQHF. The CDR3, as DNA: TGCGCCAGCAGCTTGGAGGCAGGGGACCAGCCCCAGCATTTT.

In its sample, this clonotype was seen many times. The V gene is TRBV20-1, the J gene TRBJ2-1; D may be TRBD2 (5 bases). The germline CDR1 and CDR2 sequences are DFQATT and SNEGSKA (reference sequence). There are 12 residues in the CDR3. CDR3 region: CRGSSSYNEQFF. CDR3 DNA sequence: TGCAGGGGGAGTAGCTCCTACAATGAGCAGTTCTTC.

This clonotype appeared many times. The CDR3 region is CSAWTDNYGYTF. For the CDR3, the DNA is TGCAGTGCCTGGACAGATAACTATGGCTACACCTTC. The gene calls are TRBV20-1 and TRBJ1-2; TRBD1 is a possible D gene (6 bases). CDR1 is DFQATT, CDR2 SNEGSKA, per germline (reference sequence). V gave up 6 bases and J gave up 1 base, with 9 bases separating them. The CDR3 consists of 12 residues.

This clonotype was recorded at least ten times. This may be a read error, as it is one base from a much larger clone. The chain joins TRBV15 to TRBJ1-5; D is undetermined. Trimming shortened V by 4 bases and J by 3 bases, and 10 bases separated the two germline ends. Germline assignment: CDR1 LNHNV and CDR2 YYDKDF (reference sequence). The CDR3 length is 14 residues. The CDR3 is CATSKGISNQPQHF. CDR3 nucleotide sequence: TGTGCCACCAGCAAAGGAATTTCCAATCAGCCCCAGCATTTT. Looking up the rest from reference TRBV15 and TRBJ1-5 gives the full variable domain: DAMVIQNPRYQVTQFGKPVTLSCSQTLNHNVMYWYQQKSSQAPKLLFHYYDKDFNNEADTPDNFQSRRPNTSFCFLDIRSPGLGDTAMYLCATSKGISNQPQHFGDGTRLSIL.

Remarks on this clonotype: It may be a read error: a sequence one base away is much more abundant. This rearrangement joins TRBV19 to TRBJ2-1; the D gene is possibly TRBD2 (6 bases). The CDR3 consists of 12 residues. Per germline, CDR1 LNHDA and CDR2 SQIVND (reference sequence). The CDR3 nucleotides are TGTCCCAGTAGTACGGCGGGGACTCGTGCCCTCTTC. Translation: CPSSTAGTRALF.

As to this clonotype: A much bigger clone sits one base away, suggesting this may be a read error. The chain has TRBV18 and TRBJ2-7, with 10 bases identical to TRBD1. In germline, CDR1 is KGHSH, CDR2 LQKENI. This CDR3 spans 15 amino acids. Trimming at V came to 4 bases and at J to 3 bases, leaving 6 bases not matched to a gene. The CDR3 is CASSQTGTGVYEQYF. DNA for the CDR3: TGTGCCAGCTCACAAACCGGGACAGGGGTCTACGAGCAGTACTTC.

The CDR3 region is CASSYSRTGSFYNEQFF. The CDR3 region has the DNA TGTGCCAGCAGTTACTCCAGGACAGGTTCCTTCTACAATGAGCAGTTCTTC. V gene TRBV6-2 or TRBV6-3 combines with J gene TRBJ2-1, with TRBD1 matching 7 bases. Germline CDR1 reads MNHEY; CDR2 reads SVGEGT. The CDR3 spans 17 residues. V was pared by 0 bases and J by 3 bases, with 8 bases of the junction left unmatched.